The 19 T cell receptor beta chains in this list originate from one sample, sequenced in a study of blood T cell repertoires in COVID-19. Clones were sequenced by immunoSEQ multiplex PCR, and TCRdb holds only the in-frame ones, with some missing. Of about 97,000 clones listed, approximately 82% were seen once; the top ten hold roughly 10%. Sequencing was performed on peripheral blood. The receptor set was obtained from a man in his sixties or seventies with acute or convalescent COVID-19.

This chain connects TRBV12-3 or TRBV12-4 to TRBJ2-1; weak D call: TRBD2 (5 bases). Trimming left V 6 bases short and J 5 bases short, with 11 bases between. The CDR3 is 13 amino acids. CDR3 DNA: TGTGCCAGCAGCCCCGGGAACAACAATGAGCAGTTCTTC. It yields the protein CASSPGNNNEQFF.

The V gene is TRBV5-4, the J gene TRBJ2-1; 7 bases line up with TRBD2. CDR1 and CDR2 from the germline V gene are SGHNT and YYREEE (reference sequence). After removal of 2 bases from V and 2 bases from J, the junction contained 10 bases not matched to a gene. The CDR3 runs to 17 residues. The CDR3 protein is CASSLGTTVTPYNEQFF. In nucleotides, the CDR3 is TGTGCCAGCAGCTTAGGGACTACCGTAACTCCCTACAATGAGCAGTTCTTC.

V and J are TRBV7-3 and TRBJ2-7; TRBD2 matches 7 bases. V was clipped by 2 bases and J by 11 bases; unmatched bases: 3. CDR1 is SGHTA, CDR2 FQGTGA, per germline. The CDR3 extends over 11 amino acids. CDR3 sequence reads: CASSLGTTEYF. CDR3 DNA sequence: TGTGCCAGCAGCTTAGGGACTACGGAGTACTTC.

This clone was recorded many times. This sequence joins TRBV6-6 and TRBJ1-1; no definite D call. The CDR3 is made up of 12 amino acids. Per germline, CDR1 MNHNY and CDR2 SVGAGI (reference sequence). Trimming removed 7 bases at V and 0 bases at J, with 6 bases between. CDR3 region: CASIQVNTEAFF. CDR3 nucleotide sequence: TGTGCCAGCATCCAGGTGAACACTGAAGCTTTCTTT.

CDR3 coding DNA: TGTGCCAGCAGCCAAGATCGCCAGGCAAGGTTTAATGAAAAACTGTTTTTT. It codes for CASSQDRQARFNEKLFF. The J gene is TRBJ1-4, the V gene TRBV3-1 (or the pseudogene TRBV3-2), with D uncertain. V lost 0 bases and J 4 bases, leaving 15 bases between the germline ends. The CDR3 sequence is 17 residues long. Germline CDR1 reads LGHDT; CDR2 reads YNNKEL (reference sequence).

The chain joins TRBV19 to TRBJ1-1; D unresolved. The CDR3 consists of 13 residues. The V and J ends lost 7 bases and 3 bases respectively, with 12 bases between them. Looked up from germline, CDR1 is LNHDA and CDR2 is SQIVND (reference sequence). CDR3 sequence (DNA): TGTGCCAGTACTTTCGGGGTAGACACTGAAGCTTTCTTT. Protein product: CASTFGVDTEAFF.

CDR3 protein: CASSYGQAPEGTEAFF. The CDR3 DNA reads TGTGCCAGCAGTTACGGACAGGCCCCGGAAGGTACTGAAGCTTTCTTT. This chain joins TRBV6-2 or TRBV6-3 and TRBJ1-1; 7 bases align to TRBD1. Trimming removed 2 bases from V and 5 bases from J; junction bases left unmatched: 11. CDR1 is MNHEY, CDR2 SVGEGT, per germline. The CDR3 contains 16 residues.

This chain uses TRBV5-5 with TRBJ2-6; 7 positions match TRBD1. Trimming at V came to 5 bases and at J to 0 bases, leaving 11 bases not matched to a gene. Germline assignment: CDR1 SGHKS and CDR2 YYEKEE (reference sequence). The CDR3 contains 18 residues. This chain's CDR3 is CASSSGPGTASGANVLTF. In DNA, the CDR3 is TGTGCCAGCAGTTCTGGACCAGGGACAGCCTCTGGGGCCAACGTCCTGACTTTC.

This chain joins TRBV24-1 and TRBJ2-2, with D uncertain. Trimming took off 1 base at V and 6 bases at J, with 8 bases between the two ends. CDR1 and CDR2 (germline): KGHDR, SFDVKD. The CDR3 contains 14 residues. The CDR3 bases are TGTGCCACCAGTGATTTCACAGTCGCCGGGGAGCTGTTTTTT. This sequence encodes CATSDFTVAGELFF.

The genes are TRBV7-6 and TRBJ2-7; 8 bases are a match to TRBD1. CDR1 is SGHVS, CDR2 FNYEAQ, per germline. With V trimmed by 3 bases and J by 2 bases, 3 bases remained unmatched. The CDR3 is 14 amino acids. The CDR3 protein is CASSFRTGPYEQYF. The CDR3 region has the DNA TGTGCCAGCAGCTTCCGGACAGGGCCCTACGAGCAGTACTTC.

The chain recombines TRBV7-8 with TRBJ2-7, with a tentative D call TRBD2 (5 bases). Trimming took 4 bases from V and 4 from J, leaving 11 bases between them. The CDR3 is 13 residues long. Germline loops: CDR1 SGHVS, CDR2 FQNEAQ. The CDR3 DNA reads TGTGCCAGCAGCTCGAGGGAAACTTACGAGCAGTACTTC. Translating it yields CASSSRETYEQYF.

In DNA form, the CDR3 reads TGTGCCAGCAGTTTAGGGCCTTCCTACGAGCAGTACTTC. Amino acid sequence: CASSLGPSYEQYF. The chain links TRBV28 to TRBJ2-7; no clear D. The CDR3 consists of 13 residues. The germline V and J ends were trimmed by 2 bases and 1 base, with 6 bases remaining between them. The germline CDR1 and CDR2 sequences are MDHEN and SYDVKM. Based on the CDR3 plus reference TRBV28 and TRBJ2-7, the full variable domain is DVKVTQSSRYLVKRTGEKVFLECVQDMDHENMFWYRQDPGLGLRLIYFSYDVKMKEKGDIPEGYSVSREKKERFSLILESASTNQTSMYLCASSLGPSYEQYFGPGTRLTVT.

V and J are TRBV2 and TRBJ2-1; 8 bases fit TRBD2. Trimming removed 7 bases from V and 10 bases from J; junction bases left unmatched: 12. The germline gives CDR1 SNHLY, CDR2 FYNNEI. This CDR3 contains 14 residues. The CDR3 DNA reads as TGTGCCAGCAAGGCTAGCGGGCCGAGCAGGGAGCAGTTCTTC. This encodes CASKASGPSREQFF. Looking up the rest from reference TRBV2 and TRBJ2-1 gives the full variable domain: EPEVTQTPSHQVTQMGQEVILRCVPISNHLYFYWYRQILGQKVEFLVSFYNNEISEKSEIFDDQFSVERPDGSNFTLKIRSTKLEDSAMYFCASKASGPSREQFFGPGTRLTVL.

V usage is TRBV12-3 or TRBV12-4 and J usage is TRBJ1-1; D may be TRBD1 (6 bases). CDR3 length: 13 residues. V lost 5 bases, J lost 4 bases, and 11 bases lay in between. CDR3 region: CASSPGVGTEAFF. CDR3 DNA: TGTGCCAGCAGTCCAGGGGTGGGCACTGAAGCTTTCTTT.

This rearrangement joins TRBV30 to TRBJ1-2; a possible D gene is TRBD1 (6 bases). The CDR3 totals 12 residues. V was trimmed by 4 bases and J by 2 bases, leaving 8 bases between them. Germline assignment: CDR1 GTSNPN and CDR2 SVGIG (reference sequence). CDR3 DNA: TGTGCCTGGACGACAGGAAACTATGGCTACACCTTC. Protein: CAWTTGNYGYTF.

This clone appeared a few times. The chain has TRBV2 and TRBJ2-3; D possibly corresponds to TRBD2 (6 bases). CDR1 and CDR2 (germline): SNHLY, FYNNEI. V was pared by 7 bases and J by 2 bases, with 13 bases between. This CDR3 spans 14 amino acids. This chain's CDR3 is CASIGTSITDTQYF. CDR3 coding DNA: TGTGCCAGCATAGGGACTTCAATCACAGATACGCAGTATTTT.

The chain combines TRBV6-5 with TRBJ1-1; D is possibly TRBD1 (5 bases). V was pared by 2 bases and J by 0 bases, with 7 bases between. The CDR3 totals 14 residues. Germline assignment: CDR1 MNHEY and CDR2 SVGAGI. This CDR3 is CASSYRTLNTEAFF. For the CDR3, the DNA is TGTGCCAGCAGTTACCGGACACTGAACACTGAAGCTTTCTTT.

This clone is a singleton in its sample. This rearrangement joins TRBV19 to TRBJ2-1, with 7 nucleotides matching TRBD1. V lost 7 bases, J lost 0 bases, and 6 bases stayed unmatched. CDR1 and CDR2 (germline): LNHDA, SQIVND (reference sequence). This CDR3 region has 15 residues. For the CDR3, the DNA is TGTGCCAGTAATCAAGGGGACAGCTCCTACAATGAGCAGTTCTTC. Its protein product is CASNQGDSSYNEQFF.

The chain links TRBV11-1 to TRBJ2-1; 11 bases fit TRBD2. V shed 5 bases, J shed 10 bases, and the junction held 13 bases outside the gene matches. The germline V gene has CDR1 SGHAT and CDR2 FQDESV (reference sequence). This CDR3 has 16 residues. CDR3 DNA: TGTGCCAGCAGCAGGGCCCTAGCGGGAGGTGGACAAGAGCAGTTCTTC. This translates into CASSRALAGGGQEQFF.